These T cell receptor beta chains were read from a single sample in a study of cytomegalovirus exposure and HLA in healthy donors. Measured with immunoSEQ multiplex PCR; TCRdb has only the in-frame clones, and not every one. The repertoire includes 150,000 to 200,000 clones, roughly 83% of them detected once, and roughly 1.5% sits in the top ten. Sequenced material: PBMCs. These receptors all stem from a woman in her late teens or twenties in good health and CMV-seronegative. Both conserved end residues are part of each CDR3. A D gene is named only where the DNA matches it firmly. For some rows the clone size is stated as once, few or many, or as a class when expanded; others skip it.

J gene,D gene,V gene,clone size,CDR3 protein,CDR3 DNA
TRBJ1-1,-,TRBV14,-,CASSPRDNRYAKDEAFF,TGTGCCAGCAGCCCCCGGGACAATCGATACGCGAAGGATGAAGCTTTCTTT
TRBJ2-7,TRBD1,TRBV6-7,-,CASSYSSDRGRPQYF,TGTGCCAGCAGTTACAGCTCGGACAGGGGGCGGCCGCAGTACTTC
TRBJ2-3,TRBD1,TRBV9,-,CASSVEPGQGLDTQYF,TGTGCCAGCAGCGTCGAACCAGGACAGGGATTAGATACGCAGTATTTT
TRBJ1-1,TRBD1,TRBV6-5,once,CASSRQGYTEAFF,TGTGCCAGCAGTCGACAGGGGTACACTGAAGCTTTCTTT
TRBJ1-1,-,TRBV7-3,-,CASSPDGGYTEAFF,TGTGCCAGCAGCCCAGACGGGGGGTACACTGAAGCTTTCTTT
TRBJ2-5,TRBD1,TRBV2,-,CASTGQGARETQYF,TGTGCCAGCACCGGACAGGGGGCGAGGGAGACCCAGTACTTC
TRBJ2-3,TRBD2,TRBV9,once,CASSVEAGAETDTQYF,TGTGCCAGCAGCGTAGAAGCGGGGGCGGAGACAGATACGCAGTATTTT
TRBJ2-3,TRBD2,TRBV25-1,-,CASNQAGRADTQYF,TGTGCCAGCAATCAAGCGGGGCGGGCAGATACGCAGTATTTT
TRBJ2-7,TRBD2,TRBV4-1,-,CASSKGLAGPYEQYF,TGCGCCAGCAGCAAAGGACTAGCGGGCCCATACGAGCAGTACTTC
TRBJ2-2,TRBD2,TRBV11-2,-,CASRHPGTSATGELFF,TGTGCCAGCAGACACCCCGGGACTAGCGCGACCGGGGAGCTGTTTTTT
TRBJ1-1,TRBD1,TRBV18,-,CASLADRVNTEAFF,TGTGCCAGTCTAGCAGACAGGGTGAACACTGAAGCTTTCTTT
TRBJ1-1,-,TRBV5-1,-,CASSLVGVPESEAFF,TGCGCCAGCAGCTTGGTTGGAGTCCCGGAGTCAGAAGCTTTCTTT
TRBJ1-1,-,TRBV30,once,CAWKPGLTKAGNTEAFF,TGTGCCTGGAAACCAGGCTTAACCAAGGCTGGGAACACTGAAGCTTTCTTT
TRBJ2-5,-,TRBV5-1,-,CASSPYSPSRETQYF,TGCGCCAGCAGCCCCTACTCCCCTAGCCGGGAGACCCAGTACTTC
TRBJ2-1,TRBD2,TRBV19,-,CASSIAGTSSNEQFF,TGTGCCAGTAGTATAGCGGGGACTAGTAGCAATGAGCAGTTCTTC
TRBJ2-3,-,TRBV7-9,-,CASSGTSHTDTQYF,TGTGCCAGCAGCGGGACTTCTCACACAGATACGCAGTATTTT
TRBJ2-5,TRBD1,TRBV9,-,CASSPPPTGGQETQYF,TGTGCCAGCAGCCCCCCCCCGACAGGGGGCCAAGAGACCCAGTACTTC
TRBJ1-2,-,TRBV7-9,few,CASSSTGPLWHYTF,TGTGCCAGCAGCTCGACAGGCCCCCTTTGGCACTACACCTTC
TRBJ2-7,TRBD1,TRBV28,-,CASSSGQGPYEQYF,TGTGCCAGCAGTAGTGGACAGGGTCCCTACGAGCAGTACTTC
TRBJ1-2,TRBD1,TRBV6-5,-,CASGGQGAGYGYTF,TGTGCCAGCGGCGGACAGGGGGCCGGCTATGGCTACACCTTC
TRBJ2-1,-,TRBV9,-,CASSPRFSGYNEQFF,TGTGCCAGCAGCCCCCGGTTTAGCGGCTATAATGAGCAGTTCTTC
TRBJ2-2,-,TRBV5-1,-,CASSLQGSNTGELFF,TGCGCCAGCAGCCTCCAGGGGTCGAACACCGGGGAGCTGTTTTTT
TRBJ1-2,-,TRBV2,-,CASSLWGTGYGYTF,TGTGCCAGCAGTCTTTGGGGCACGGGCTATGGCTACACCTTC
TRBJ1-2,-,TRBV7-6,-,CASSPRGGDYGYTF,TGTGCCAGCAGCCCCCGCGGGGGTGACTATGGCTACACCTTC
TRBJ2-3,-,TRBV4-1,-,CASSQETANRGTQYF,TGCGCCAGCAGCCAAGAAACGGCCAACAGAGGGACGCAGTATTTT
TRBJ1-5,TRBD1,TRBV10-2,-,CASSEGNRGLNQPQHF,TGCGCCAGCAGTGAGGGTAACAGGGGTTTAAATCAGCCCCAGCATTTT
TRBJ1-2,-,TRBV18,few,CASSGSTGFYGYTF,TGTGCCAGCTCAGGAAGCACAGGCTTCTATGGCTACACCTTC
TRBJ2-7,-,TRBV10-3,-,CAISESNPLGFRAIYEQYF,TGTGCCATCAGTGAGTCGAATCCCCTGGGTTTCAGGGCAATCTACGAGCAGTACTTC
TRBJ1-2,-,TRBV2,-,CASSAARKEGYTF,TGTGCCAGCAGTGCCGCCCGTAAGGAGGGCTACACCTTC
TRBJ1-1,TRBD1,TRBV5-1,-,CASTFSTGGKTEAFF,TGCGCCAGCACCTTTTCGACAGGGGGAAAGACTGAAGCTTTCTTT
TRBJ1-1,TRBD1,TRBV10-1,-,CASRLQQGMNTEAFF,TGCGCCAGCAGGCTACAACAGGGGATGAACACTGAAGCTTTCTTT
TRBJ2-6,-,TRBV4-2,-,CASSHLTAPGANVLTF,TGTGCCAGCAGCCACCTGACAGCTCCTGGGGCCAACGTCCTGACTTTC
TRBJ2-1,TRBD2,TRBV11-2,-,CASSSPPGTSGSNEQFF,TGTGCCAGCAGCTCCCCCCCGGGGACTAGCGGGAGCAATGAGCAGTTCTTC
TRBJ1-1,TRBD1,TRBV2,-,CASSARQDRDPGAEAFF,TGTGCCAGCAGCGCTCGACAGGACAGGGATCCCGGGGCTGAAGCTTTCTTT
TRBJ1-2,-,TRBV30,-,CAWSVLSRRGGYTF,TGTGCCTGGAGTGTACTATCGAGACGAGGAGGCTACACCTTC
TRBJ2-3,-,TRBV10-3,few,CAIGAGVVSDTQYF,TGTGCCATCGGGGCAGGGGTTGTATCAGATACGCAGTATTTT